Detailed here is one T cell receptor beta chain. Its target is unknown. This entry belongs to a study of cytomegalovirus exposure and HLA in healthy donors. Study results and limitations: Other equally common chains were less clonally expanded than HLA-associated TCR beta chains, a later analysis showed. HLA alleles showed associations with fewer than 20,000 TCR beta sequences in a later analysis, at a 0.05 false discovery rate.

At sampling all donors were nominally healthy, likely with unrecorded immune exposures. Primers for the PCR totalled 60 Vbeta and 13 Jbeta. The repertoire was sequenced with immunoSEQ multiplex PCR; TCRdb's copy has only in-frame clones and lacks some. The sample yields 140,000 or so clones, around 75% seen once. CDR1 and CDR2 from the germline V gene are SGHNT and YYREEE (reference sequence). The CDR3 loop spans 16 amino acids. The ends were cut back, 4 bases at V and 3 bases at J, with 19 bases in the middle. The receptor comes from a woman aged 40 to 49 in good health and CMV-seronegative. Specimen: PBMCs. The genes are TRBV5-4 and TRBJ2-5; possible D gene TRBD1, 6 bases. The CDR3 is CASSLRTGSREETQYF. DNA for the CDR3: TGTGCCAGCAGCCTTCGAACAGGGTCGAGGGAAGAGACCCAGTACTTC.